The text below deals with one TCR beta chain. This entry belongs to a study of blood T cell repertoires in COVID-19. Study-level information: From the United States, Italy and Spain came samples of acute and convalescent COVID-19. From T cells, B-cell-depleted T cells, or PBMCs came the material, which was cDNA or gDNA.

In the source study's methods: Amplification of reference gene primers was used by the study to estimate nucleated cell counts. Assay: immunoSEQ multiplex PCR; the TCRdb copy retains only in-frame clones and omits some. V and J calls and clone size are given by that table; D and trimming were obtained from the DNA. The sample holds fewer than 150,000 clones; around 88% are singletons and the top ten take around 17%. V lost 3 bases and J lost 0; bases outside the gene matches: 4. The CDR3 consists of 16 residues. The germline gives CDR1 SGHRS, CDR2 YFSETQ. Sequenced input: peripheral blood. The gene calls are TRBV5-1 and TRBJ2-1; 9 bases agree with TRBD1. The receptor's source is a woman aged 45-65 years who had recovered from COVID-19. The CDR3 loop reads CASSYTGGSSYNEQFF. CDR3 bases: TGCGCCAGCAGCTATACAGGGGGCAGCTCCTACAATGAGCAGTTCTTC.